This T cell receptor (beta chain) was documented in a study of OX40 agonist ivuxolimab in advanced cancers. TCRdb keeps only in-frame clones here, not all; method: immunoSEQ multiplex PCR. Among more than 20,000 clones listed, more than 70% were seen once. The CDR3 contains 14 residues. Between the trimmed V and J ends, which lost 10 bases and 1 base, there was a span of 16 bases. From germline, CDR1 is MNHNS and CDR2 SASEGT. The receptor's source is an adult with an advanced solid tumor such as melanoma, head and neck, liver or kidney cancer. The chain carries TRBV6-1 and TRBJ1-2; the D is unclear. Source: CD4+ or CD8+ T cells sorted from blood, taken in a trial of the OX40 agonist ivuxolimab. The CDR3 sequence is CATPPEGINYGYTF. CDR3 nucleotides: TGTGCCACTCCCCCGGAGGGTATTAACTATGGCTACACCTTC.